This T cell receptor beta chain appears in the sequencing data of a study of early T cells in non-severe SARS-CoV-2 infection. This clonotype was detected many times. Antigen unknown. The CDR3 totals 15 residues. The J segment lost 1 base and the V segment lost 6 bases, leaving 4 bases of the junction unmatched. CDR1 DFQATT and CDR2 SNEGSKA come from the germline V gene (reference sequence). Whole-study results and caveats: Matching against VDJdb likely underestimated virus-specific expansions, favoring anti-spike CD8.

Each cDNA molecule carried a unique molecular identifier. Via MiXCR, TCRdb re-called the 5' RACE reads, giving one row per CDR3 protein. The sample lists about 46,000 distinct CDR3 sequences; 5.4% were seen once. V is TRBV20-1 and J is TRBJ2-3; 13 positions agree with TRBD2. The TCR sequence derives from an adult who was a healthcare worker with PCR-confirmed SARS-CoV-2 infection or an uninfected control (not recorded which). Sequenced here: whole blood, sampled at baseline. The CDR3 bases are TGCAGTGCACCGGGACTAGCGGGGCGCACAGATACGCAGTATTTT. Translation: CSAPGLAGRTDTQYF.